This T cell receptor (beta chain) was captured by sequencing in a study of cytomegalovirus exposure and HLA in healthy donors. Whole-study context: The same platform as the roughly 700 first-cohort repertoires was used for the 95 to 150 validation repertoires, a later analysis reported.

Data came from immunoSEQ multiplex PCR; TCRdb stores just in-frame clones and leaves some out. The sample holds 130,000 to 150,000 clones, roughly 89% seen once. The donors were part of the validation cohort of around 110 subjects. That cohort was separate from the first cohort, which comprised 666 subjects. This CDR3 has 15 amino acids. Germline lookup yields CDR1 GTSNPN and CDR2 SVGIG (reference sequence). Deletions cut 0 bases from V and 1 base from J, with 12 bases between. This clone was detected only once. The chain recombines TRBV30 with TRBJ1-1, with a weak D call TRBD1 (5 bases). The clonotype was recovered from a young woman in good health and CMV-seropositive. Sequencing was performed on PBMCs. In nucleotides, the CDR3 is TGTGCCTGGAGTGTACTAGCGGGGGGGAACACTGAAGCTTTCTTT. Translated: CAWSVLAGGNTEAFF.